This record looks at one T cell receptor beta chain sequence and its context. Its antigen is undetermined. Germline V lookup: CDR1 SGDLS, CDR2 YYNGEE. The junction had 9 bases not matched to a gene; V was cut back by 4 bases and J by 6 bases. The CDR3 has 15 residues. This record comes from a study of T cells in narcolepsy. Study background: Healthy controls were enrolled alongside patients with narcolepsy type 1 or type 2. Study-level points and caveats: Reportedly, autoreactive clonotypes were serially detected in patients' blood but not controls'. Autoreactive HCRT-specific and TRIB2-specific clonotypes were marked in same-patient CSF-versus-blood CD4+ comparisons.

The assay was immunoSEQ multiplex PCR, and TCRdb's table has in-frame clones only and misses some. The profile shows approximately 17,000 clones, around 70% of them singletons. The chain employs TRBV9 and TRBJ2-7; 11 positions agree with TRBD1. The source is a human donor with narcolepsy. Material for sequencing was CD45RA- memory CD8+ T cells from PBMCs. CDR3 sequence (DNA): TGTGCCAGCAGCCCAACCGGGACAGGGGGTGGCGAGCAGTACTTC. It yields the protein CASSPTGTGGGEQYF.